Listed below are T cell receptor beta chains from one sample, sequenced in a study of blood T cell repertoires in COVID-19. Data came from immunoSEQ multiplex PCR; TCRdb stores just in-frame clones and leaves some out. The sample has some 65,000 clones, 85% to 95% seen once. Sequenced: peripheral blood. These receptors were collected from a man aged 65 to 79 with active COVID-19. CDR3s include the opening cysteine and the closing phenylalanine or tryptophan. The D gene is left open where the match is weak. A clone size is listed for some rows: how often the clone was seen (once, few, many), or a class if it is expanded.

D gene	clone size	V gene	J gene	CDR3 protein	CDR3 DNA
.	.	TRBV6-6	TRBJ1-6	CASSSPQGKISPLHF	TGTGCCAGCAGTTCCCCTCAGGGGAAGATTTCACCCCTCCACTTT
.	.	TRBV6-5	TRBJ1-2	CASKPGTGLYGYTF	TGTGCCAGCAAACCCGGAACAGGGCTCTATGGCTACACCTTC
.	.	TRBV6-4	TRBJ1-5	CASSDQGNNQPQHF	TGTGCCAGCAGTGACCAGGGAAACAATCAGCCCCAGCATTTT
.	.	TRBV18	TRBJ1-3	CASSSGLPISGNTIYF	TGTGCCAGCTCTTCGGGACTGCCCATCTCTGGAAACACCATATATTTT
.	.	TRBV12-3/TRBV12-4	TRBJ2-2	CASTPGGELFF	TGTGCCAGCACCCCCGGCGGGGAGCTGTTTTTT
TRBD2	.	TRBV19	TRBJ2-1	CASSIGTSGTNEQFF	TGTGCCAGTAGTATAGGGACTAGCGGGACCAATGAGCAGTTCTTC
.	.	TRBV5-1	TRBJ2-7	CASSAPTYEQYF	TGCGCCAGCAGCGCCCCTACCTACGAGCAGTACTTC
.	.	TRBV5-1	TRBJ2-1	CASSLVGASYNEQFF	TGCGCCAGCAGCTTGGTTGGGGCCTCCTACAATGAGCAGTTCTTC
TRBD1	.	TRBV6-5	TRBJ2-7	CATTRGQGSYEQYF	TGTGCCACCACACGGGGACAGGGCTCCTACGAGCAGTACTTC
TRBD2	.	TRBV3-1/TRBV3-2	TRBJ2-5	CASSFRSGGAIRQETQYF	TGTGCCAGCAGCTTTAGGAGCGGGGGCGCAATTCGCCAAGAGACCCAGTACTTC
TRBD1	.	TRBV27	TRBJ1-2	CASTRTGGSYGYTF	TGTGCCAGCACCCGGACAGGGGGCTCCTATGGCTACACCTTC
.	.	TRBV4-1	TRBJ1-1	CASTLGRGGTEAFF	TGCGCCAGCACCCTGGGCAGGGGCGGCACTGAAGCTTTCTTT
.	.	TRBV11-2	TRBJ2-5	CASSLIYSQETQYF	TGTGCCAGCAGCTTAATTTACTCGCAAGAGACCCAGTACTTC
TRBD1	.	TRBV11-3	TRBJ1-2	CASSSPGQGAKGYTF	TGTGCCAGCAGCTCACCGGGACAGGGGGCGAAGGGCTACACCTTC
TRBD2	.	TRBV18	TRBJ2-7	CASSPPLAGGASYEQYF	TGTGCCAGCTCACCACCCTTAGCGGGGGGTGCTTCGTACGAGCAGTACTTC
.	.	TRBV5-1	TRBJ2-3	CASSADSYGTDTQYF	TGCGCCAGCAGCGCCGATTCCTACGGCACAGATACGCAGTATTTT
TRBD1	few	TRBV3-1/TRBV3-2	TRBJ1-1	CASSGDSLGAFF	TGTGCCAGCAGCGGGGACAGCCTTGGCGCTTTCTTT
.	.	TRBV19	TRBJ2-7	CASSDRQGGHHEQYF	TGTGCCAGTAGCGATAGACAAGGGGGTCATCACGAGCAGTACTTC
.	.	TRBV3-1/TRBV3-2	TRBJ1-1	CASRPTGLSTEAFF	TGTGCCAGCAGACCTACAGGGCTGAGCACTGAAGCTTTCTTT
TRBD1	.	TRBV2	TRBJ1-1	CASRGTGPEAFF	TGTGCCAGCAGGGGGACAGGGCCTGAAGCTTTCTTT
TRBD1	.	TRBV14	TRBJ1-6	CASSQIQGWDNSPLHF	TGTGCCAGCAGCCAGATACAGGGGTGGGATAATTCACCCCTCCACTTT
TRBD1	.	TRBV7-8	TRBJ1-1	CASSSSYRGPGSEAFF	TGTGCCAGCAGCTCTTCATACAGGGGCCCGGGGTCTGAAGCTTTCTTT
TRBD1	.	TRBV7-9	TRBJ2-7	CASSLGTGVPYEQYF	TGTGCCAGCAGCTTAGGGACAGGGGTTCCCTACGAGCAGTACTTC
.	.	TRBV3-1/TRBV3-2	TRBJ2-4	CASSHDSKNIQYF	TGTGCCAGCAGCCACGATAGCAAAAACATTCAGTACTTC
TRBD1	once	TRBV28	TRBJ1-4	CASNLGQGSTNEKLFF	TGTGCCAGCAACCTTGGACAGGGGTCAACTAATGAAAAACTGTTTTTT
.	.	TRBV7-9	TRBJ1-6	CASSRENSPLHF	TGTGCCAGCTCCAGGGAGAATTCACCCCTCCACTTT
TRBD2	.	TRBV3-1/TRBV3-2	TRBJ2-5	CASSQPTSGSQETQYF	TGTGCCAGCAGCCAACCGACTAGCGGGAGTCAAGAGACCCAGTACTTC
TRBD1	.	TRBV5-1	TRBJ2-1	CASSRGQGLGNEQFF	TGCGCCAGCAGCCGCGGACAGGGTCTTGGCAATGAGCAGTTCTTC
TRBD1	.	TRBV3-1/TRBV3-2	TRBJ1-1	CASSLTGQGVEAFF	TGTGCCAGCAGCCTTACGGGACAGGGAGTTGAAGCTTTCTTT
TRBD2	.	TRBV6-5	TRBJ2-7	CASTRGGNKYNEQYF	TGTGCCAGCACCCGGGGAGGGAATAAGTACAACGAGCAGTACTTC
TRBD2	.	TRBV5-1	TRBJ2-3	CASSATSGGATDTQYF	TGCGCCAGCAGCGCGACTAGCGGGGGGGCCACAGATACGCAGTATTTT
.	.	TRBV27	TRBJ2-2	CASSLFRVTGELFF	TGTGCCAGCAGTTTATTTCGAGTTACCGGGGAGCTGTTTTTT
.	.	TRBV19	TRBJ2-6	CASSGQSPSGANVLTF	TGTGCCAGTAGCGGACAGTCTCCCTCTGGGGCCAACGTCCTGACTTTC
.	.	TRBV18	TRBJ1-5	CASSTVSGGYSNQPQHF	TGTGCCAGCTCAACGGTCTCGGGGGGATATAGCAATCAGCCCCAGCATTTT
.	.	TRBV5-6	TRBJ2-2	CASSLQGWTGELFF	TGTGCCAGCAGCTTGCAGGGTTGGACCGGGGAGCTGTTTTTT
.	.	TRBV19	TRBJ1-4	CASTHRIATNEKLFF	TGTGCCAGCACGCACAGGATTGCAACTAATGAAAAACTGTTTTTT
.	.	TRBV25-1	TRBJ1-6	CASSDQGYNSPLHF	TGTGCCAGCAGTGATCAGGGTTATAATTCACCCCTCCACTTT
.	.	TRBV4-2	TRBJ1-3	CASSQDFTVTGNTIYF	TGTGCCAGCAGCCAAGATTTCACAGTCACTGGAAACACCATATATTTT
TRBD2	.	TRBV2	TRBJ2-3	CASSEAAGGLDTQYF	TGTGCCAGCAGTGAAGCAGCGGGGGGCCTAGATACGCAGTATTTT
.	.	TRBV28	TRBJ1-5	CASSPPGGNQPQHF	TGTGCCAGCAGCCCCCCGGGGGGCAATCAGCCCCAGCATTTT
.	.	TRBV18	TRBJ1-3	CASSPRRQRSSGNTIYF	TGTGCCAGCTCACCACGGAGACAGCGATCCTCTGGAAACACCATATATTTT
TRBD2	.	TRBV5-4	TRBJ2-1	CASSLAGLAGGIYNEQFF	TGTGCCAGCAGCTTGGCCGGGCTAGCGGGGGGCATTTACAATGAGCAGTTCTTC
.	.	TRBV18	TRBJ1-2	CASSPNRDGYTF	TGTGCCAGCTCACCGAACAGGGATGGCTACACCTTC
.	.	TRBV6-1	TRBJ1-6	CASSEYAGANYNSPLHF	TGTGCCAGCAGTGAATACGCAGGGGCCAACTATAATTCACCCCTCCACTTT
TRBD1	once	TRBV4-3	TRBJ2-1	CASSQDLTGQTYNEQFF	TGCGCCAGCAGCCAAGATCTCACGGGACAGACCTACAATGAGCAGTTCTTC
TRBD2	once	TRBV9	TRBJ2-3	CASSTSSGAPSSTDTQYF	TGTGCCAGCAGCACGAGTAGCGGGGCTCCTTCTAGCACAGATACGCAGTATTTT
.	.	TRBV27	TRBJ1-2	CASSLDSNYGYTF	TGTGCCAGCAGTCTGGACAGTAACTATGGCTACACCTTC
TRBD2	.	TRBV9	TRBJ2-5	CASSVGLAEYQETQYF	TGTGCCAGCAGCGTAGGACTAGCCGAGTACCAAGAGACCCAGTACTTC
TRBD1	few	TRBV19	TRBJ1-6	CASSARQGASPLHF	TGTGCCAGTAGTGCTCGACAGGGGGCTTCACCCCTCCACTTT
.	.	TRBV6-6	TRBJ2-1	CASTDEYNEQFF	TGTGCCAGCACCGATGAGTACAATGAGCAGTTCTTC
TRBD2	.	TRBV7-8	TRBJ2-7	CASSLIALANSYEQYF	TGTGCCAGCAGCTTAATAGCACTAGCGAACTCCTACGAGCAGTACTTC
.	once	TRBV18	TRBJ2-1	CASSPRADSYNEQFF	TGTGCCAGCTCACCACGAGCGGATTCCTACAATGAGCAGTTCTTC
TRBD2	.	TRBV2	TRBJ2-5	CASSEGRGGRETQYF	TGTGCCAGCAGTGAGGGGCGGGGGGGCCGCGAGACCCAGTACTTC
.	.	TRBV3-1/TRBV3-2	TRBJ2-1	CASSLNRQWPFF	TGTGCCAGCAGCCTCAACCGACAGTGGCCGTTCTTC
.	.	TRBV15	TRBJ2-5	CATSRDGGASETQYF	TGTGCCACCAGCAGAGACGGGGGAGCGTCAGAGACCCAGTACTTC
TRBD1	.	TRBV3-1/TRBV3-2	TRBJ1-2	CASSPTGQGGGGYTF	TGTGCCAGCAGCCCAACGGGACAGGGTGGTGGTGGCTACACCTTC